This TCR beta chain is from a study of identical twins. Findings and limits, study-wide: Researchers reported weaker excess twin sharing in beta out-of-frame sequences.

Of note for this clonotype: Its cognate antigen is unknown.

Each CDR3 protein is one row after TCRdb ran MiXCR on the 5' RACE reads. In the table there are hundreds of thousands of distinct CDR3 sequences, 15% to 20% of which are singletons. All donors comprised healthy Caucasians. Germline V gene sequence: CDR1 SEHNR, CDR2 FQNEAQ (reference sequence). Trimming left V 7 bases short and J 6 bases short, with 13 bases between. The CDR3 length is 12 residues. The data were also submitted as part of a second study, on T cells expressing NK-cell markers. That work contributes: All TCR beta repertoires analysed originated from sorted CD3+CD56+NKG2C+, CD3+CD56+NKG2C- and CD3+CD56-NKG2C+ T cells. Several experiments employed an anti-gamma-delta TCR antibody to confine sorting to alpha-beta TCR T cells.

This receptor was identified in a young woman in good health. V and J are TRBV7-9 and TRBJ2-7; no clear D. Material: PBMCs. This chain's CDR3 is CASTPWPPEQYF. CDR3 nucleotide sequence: TGTGCCAGCACCCCGTGGCCGCCCGAGCAGTACTTC.